Listed below are T cell receptor beta chains from one sample, sequenced in a study of early T cells in non-severe SARS-CoV-2 infection. TCRdb itself ran the 5' RACE reads through MiXCR, one entry per CDR3 protein. The sample shows tens of thousands of distinct CDR3 sequences, roughly an eighth of them seen only once. Material for sequencing was whole blood. The receptors originated from an adult who was a healthcare worker with PCR-confirmed SARS-CoV-2 infection or an uninfected control (not recorded which). CDR3s leave out the opening cysteine and the closing phenylalanine or tryptophan. D genes are given only for firm matches. Size tells how often a clone was seen (once, few, many) or the class of an expanded clone, and some rows leave it out.

v_call d_call clone_size cdr3_aa
TRBV21-1 . . ASTKDRVTNYGYT
TRBV9 . once ASSGISSGITIY
TRBV5-6 . many ASSRWRNEQF
TRBV25-1 TRBD2 . ASSEYFGLAGPYYNEQF
TRBV27 . many ASSLAGPVDTQY
TRBV7-8 . . ASSRGGGGLMNTGELF
TRBV21-1 . . ASDPAGGGVEQF
TRBV20-1 . many SARDTVGYTDTQY
TRBV19 . many ASSKGLFYSNQPQH
TRBV29-1 . few SVEDYSTDTQY
TRBV7-3 TRBD1 few ASSSRTGSEQY
TRBV4-3 TRBD1 few ASSQGDSSYNEQF
TRBV3-1 . many ASSHAPNEQF
TRBV7-2 TRBD1 . ASSQGGRQGANYGYT
TRBV12-3/TRBV12-4 . many ASTATGSRGYT
TRBV2 . few ASQDSLQPQH